One and the same sample provided the 18 T cell receptor beta chains below, sequenced in a study of OX40 agonist ivuxolimab in advanced cancers. Clones were sequenced by immunoSEQ multiplex PCR, and TCRdb holds only the in-frame ones, with some missing. This sample has over 30,000 clones; about four fifths occur once, and the top ten carry about 1.7%. The source material was CD4+ or CD8+ T cells sorted from blood, sampled in a trial of the OX40 agonist ivuxolimab. These receptors originate from an adult with an advanced solid tumor such as melanoma, head and neck, liver or kidney cancer.

This clone has only one observation. The chain has TRBV11-2 and TRBJ1-5; the D is unclear. This CDR3 is built from 13 residues. Germline V gene lookup returns CDR1 SGHAT and CDR2 FQNNGV. V was trimmed by 3 bases and J by 5 bases, leaving 8 bases between them. As DNA, the CDR3 is TGTGCCAGCAGCTTGTTAAGGGATCAGCCCCAGCATTTT. It encodes CASSLLRDQPQHF.

V is TRBV5-4 and J is TRBJ2-5; D remains ambiguous. V lost 0 bases to trimming and J lost 0 bases, with 6 bases between them. Germline CDR1 is SGHNT and CDR2 is YYREEE (reference sequence). The CDR3 sequence is 14 residues long. In DNA form, the CDR3 reads TGTGCCAGCAGCTTGGCGGTGTACCAAGAGACCCAGTACTTC. This gives the protein CASSLAVYQETQYF.

The V and J genes are TRBV7-2 and TRBJ1-4; maybe TRBD1 (6 bases). Germline CDR1 is SGHTA and CDR2 is FQGNSA. The V and J ends lost 5 bases and 2 bases respectively, with 15 bases between them. The CDR3 covers 16 residues. CDR3 residues: CASSLNLRGTNEKLFF. The CDR3 DNA reads as TGTGCCAGCAGCCTCAACCTTAGGGGGACTAATGAAAAACTGTTTTTT.

The chain links TRBV5-1 to TRBJ1-6, with unresolved D. This CDR3 spans 14 amino acids. V was cut by 9 bases and J by 3 bases, with 13 bases left in between. Germline loops: CDR1 SGHRS, CDR2 YFSETQ. This CDR3 is CATRKESYNSPLHF. CDR3 nucleotides: TGCGCCACCAGGAAGGAGAGCTATAATTCACCCCTCCACTTT.

In this sample, this clone turned up once. This chain connects TRBV2 to TRBJ1-4, with D hard to call. The CDR3 loop spans 16 amino acids. The germline V and J ends were trimmed by 7 bases and 5 bases, with 20 bases remaining between them. Germline V gives CDR1 SNHLY, CDR2 FYNNEI. CDR3: CASTPKGRNSNEKLFF. CDR3 nucleotide sequence: TGTGCCAGCACCCCTAAAGGGCGGAACTCAAATGAAAAACTGTTTTTT.

The V and J genes are TRBV7-8 and TRBJ2-7, with 7 bases identical to TRBD2. V lost 0 bases, J lost 7 bases, and 6 bases stayed unmatched. The V gene's germline CDR1 is SGHVS and CDR2 FQNEAQ. This CDR3 spans 14 amino acids. CDR3 coding DNA: TGTGCCAGCAGCTTAGCGGGAGGGCCTAGGGAGCAGTACTTC. Its protein product is CASSLAGGPREQYF.

V gene TRBV9 combines with J gene TRBJ2-5, with D possibly being TRBD1 (6 bases). The CDR3 is made up of 14 amino acids. CDR1 is SGDLS, CDR2 YYNGEE, per germline. V was trimmed by 2 bases and J by 3 bases, leaving 11 bases between them. CDR3 in DNA: TGTGCCAGCAGCGTGACGTCAGGGGAAGAGACCCAGTACTTC. As protein: CASSVTSGEETQYF.

The chain links TRBV6-1 to TRBJ1-5, with D hard to call. Trimming cost V 0 bases and J 4 bases, with 7 bases left between them. The germline V gene has CDR1 MNHNS and CDR2 SASEGT. The CDR3 loop spans 14 amino acids. CDR3: CASSEALGNQPQHF. CDR3 nucleotides: TGTGCCAGCAGTGAAGCGCTGGGGAATCAGCCCCAGCATTTT.

The V gene is TRBV29-1, the J gene TRBJ2-1, with a tentative D call TRBD1 (5 bases). Trimming cost V 4 bases and J 7 bases, with 17 bases left between them. Germline V CDR1 and CDR2: SQVTM, ANQGSEA. The CDR3 has 14 amino acids. The CDR3 region is CSVVEGVRPNEQFF. Written as DNA, the CDR3 is TGCAGCGTTGTGGAAGGGGTCCGGCCTAATGAGCAGTTCTTC.

This chain uses TRBV15 with TRBJ2-7; D not certain. V was cut by 0 bases and J by 10 bases, with 7 bases left in between. Germline CDR1 LNHNV, CDR2 YYDKDF (reference sequence). This CDR3 comprises 11 residues. CDR3: CATSREHIQYF. CDR3 in DNA: TGTGCCACCAGCAGAGAACACATCCAGTACTTC.

Regarding this clone: One end of the junction fails to match germline, which may point to a read error. The rearrangement uses TRBV7-8 and TRBJ2-1; 8 nucleotides match TRBD2. The CDR3 contains 13 residues. Germline V lookup: CDR1 SGHVS, CDR2 FQNEAQ. This CDR3 is CASRLAGNNEQFF. For the CDR3, the DNA is TGTGCCAGCAGATTAGCGGGAAACAATGAGCAGTTCTTC. The whole variable domain, remainder taken from reference TRBV7-8 and TRBJ2-1, is GAGVSQSPRYKVAKRGQDVALRCDPISGHVSLFWYQQALGQGPEFLTYFQNEAQLDKSGLPSDRFFAERPEGSVSTLKIQRTQQEDSAVYLCASRLAGNNEQFFGPGTRLTVL.

This chain joins TRBV5-4 and TRBJ1-1; a possible D gene is TRBD1 (5 bases). The CDR3 has 20 amino acids. V was cut by 6 bases and J by 0 bases, with 30 bases left in between. Germline V gives CDR1 SGHNT, CDR2 YYREEE (reference sequence). The chain's CDR3 is CASTPVSPPRQGLVNTEAFF. The DNA for the CDR3 is TGTGCCAGCACCCCAGTTTCCCCCCCTCGGCAGGGATTGGTGAACACTGAAGCTTTCTTT.

The rearrangement joins TRBV7-8 to TRBJ2-3, with TRBD1 matching 9 bases. The CDR3 has 17 amino acids. The V and J ends lost 4 bases and 5 bases, in that order; junction bases with no gene match: 13. Germline assignment: CDR1 SGHVS and CDR2 FQNEAQ. The DNA for the CDR3 is TGTGCCAGCAGCTCCGACGGGACAGGGAACGGAATAGATACGCAGTATTTT. It translates to CASSSDGTGNGIDTQYF.

CDR3 DNA sequence: TGTGCCAGCAGCCGCGGGTACGAGCAGTACTTC. Translation: CASSRGYEQYF. The chain combines TRBV7-9 with TRBJ2-5, with D maybe TRBD2 (5 bases). The J call may be faulty, since TRBJ2-7 better matches the DNA end. Per germline, CDR1 SEHNR and CDR2 FQNEAQ (reference sequence). The CDR3 extends over 11 amino acids.

V gene TRBV10-3 combines with J gene TRBJ1-1; D remains ambiguous. Trimming left V 5 bases short and J 1 base short, with 8 bases between. The CDR3 covers 13 residues. The V gene's germline CDR1 is ENHRY and CDR2 SYGVKD. The CDR3 bases are TGTGCCATCAGTTACCAGGAGAACACTGAAGCTTTCTTT. It yields the protein CAISYQENTEAFF.

The V and J genes are TRBV6-6 and TRBJ1-1; D is perhaps TRBD1 (6 bases). There are 13 residues in the CDR3. Germline CDR1 and CDR2: MNHNY and SVGAGI (reference sequence). Trimming left V 5 bases short and J 6 bases short, with 13 bases between. As DNA, the CDR3 is TGTGCCAGCAGTAACCAGGGGTCCCCTGAAGCTTTCTTT. It yields the protein CASSNQGSPEAFF.

This clone was detected only once. The rearrangement joins TRBV4-1 to TRBJ1-2; D remains ambiguous. The CDR3 length is 14 residues. CDR1 is MGHRA and CDR2 is YSYEKL in the germline V gene. The V and J ends lost 4 bases and 9 bases respectively, with 18 bases between them. CDR3 amino acids: CASSPRPPGRSYTF. For the CDR3, the DNA is TGCGCCAGCAGCCCTAGACCTCCCGGGCGGAGCTACACCTTC.

The chain recombines TRBV28 with TRBJ1-5; D perhaps matches TRBD1 (5 bases). The length of the CDR3 is 13 residues. Germline loops: CDR1 MDHEN, CDR2 SYDVKM. Trimming cost V 8 bases and J 3 bases, with 11 bases left between them. This CDR3 is CASCWGNNQPQHF. CDR3 nucleotides: TGTGCCAGCTGCTGGGGGAACAATCAGCCCCAGCATTTT. The whole variable domain, filled in from reference TRBV28 and TRBJ1-5, reads DVKVTQSSRYLVKRTGEKVFLECVQDMDHENMFWYRQDPGLGLRLIYFSYDVKMKEKGDIPEGYSVSREKKERFSLILESASTNQTSMYLCASCWGNNQPQHFGDGTRLSIL.